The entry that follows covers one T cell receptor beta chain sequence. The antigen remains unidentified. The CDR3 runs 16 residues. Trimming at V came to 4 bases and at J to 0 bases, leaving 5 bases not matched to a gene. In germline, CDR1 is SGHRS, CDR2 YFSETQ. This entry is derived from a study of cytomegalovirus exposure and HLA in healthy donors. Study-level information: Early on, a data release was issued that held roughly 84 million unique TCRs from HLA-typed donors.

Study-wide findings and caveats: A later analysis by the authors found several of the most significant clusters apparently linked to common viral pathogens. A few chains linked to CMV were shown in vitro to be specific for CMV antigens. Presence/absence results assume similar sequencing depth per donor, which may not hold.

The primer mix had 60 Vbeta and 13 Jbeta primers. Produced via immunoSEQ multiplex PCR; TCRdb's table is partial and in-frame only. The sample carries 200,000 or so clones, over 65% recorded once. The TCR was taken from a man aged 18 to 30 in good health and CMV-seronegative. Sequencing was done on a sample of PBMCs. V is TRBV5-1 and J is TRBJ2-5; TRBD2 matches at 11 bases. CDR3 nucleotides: TGCGCCAGCAGCGCGGGACTAGCGGAGGACCAAGAGACCCAGTACTTC. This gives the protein CASSAGLAEDQETQYF.